The clone carrying this T cell receptor beta chain was observed many times. The antigen remains undetermined. The data derive from a study of breast tumors, draining lymph nodes, adjacent tissues. Findings and limits, study-wide: Luminal-like breast cancer showed significantly higher tumor–nontumor repertoire similarity than basal-like. The data were judged consistent with most tumor T cells coming from lymph node and expanding in tumor. Tumor TCR diversity was below lymph nodes but above nontumor tissue.

V was clipped by 3 bases and J by 2 bases, with 14 bases between them. Germline CDR1 reads MGHDK; CDR2 reads SYGVNS. This CDR3 is 15 amino acids long. Each CDR3 protein is one row after TCRdb ran MiXCR on the multiplex PCR reads. The sample shows about 63,000 distinct CDR3 sequences, around three fifths of them seen only once. Sequencing used breast tumor tissue. This receptor was taken from a female donor with breast cancer. Some clones in this sample may be carry-over from other donors' samples. This chain uses TRBV25-1 with TRBJ2-7, with a weak D call TRBD1 (5 bases). CDR3 nucleotide sequence: TGTGCCAGCAGTGACCCTAGGACATACCCCTACGAGCAGTACTTC. It encodes CASSDPRTYPYEQYF.